The 18 T cell receptor beta chains listed next were all sequenced from one sample in a study. A single record per CDR3 protein comes from TCRdb applying MiXCR to the RT-PCR reads. The data hold 650,000 to 800,000 distinct CDR3 sequences, with 12% to 15% observed a single time. Sequences were obtained from memory CD4+ T cells from blood. The source of these receptors is a female donor in good health, serving as a healthy control.

This clonotype was counted only a few times. J is TRBJ2-7 and V is TRBV6-5, with D maybe TRBD1 (6 bases). V dropped 0 bases and J dropped 2 bases, with 14 bases sitting between them. Germline values: CDR1 MNHEY, CDR2 SVGAGI. CDR3 length: 16 residues. The DNA for the CDR3 is TGTGCCAGCAGTTACTCGAGTCCCCGGACAGCCTACGAGCAGTACTTC. As protein: CASSYSSPRTAYEQYF.

V is TRBV27 and J is TRBJ2-7; 9 positions match TRBD2. Unmatched junction bases numbered 6, after V lost 5 bases and J lost 1 base. Germline CDR1 and CDR2: MNHEY and SMNVEV (reference sequence). CDR3 length: 15 residues. In DNA form, the CDR3 reads TGTGCCAGCAGTGCCATAGCGGGAGAGTCCTACGAGCAGTACTTC. Amino acids: CASSAIAGESYEQYF.

This clonotype came up a few times. A junction boundary mismatches the germline segment, possibly from a read error. The genes are TRBV4-3 and TRBJ2-4, with D unresolved. This CDR3 is built from 16 residues. The germline V gene has CDR1 LGHNA and CDR2 YSLEER. CDR3 protein: CASRQEKIIAKNIQYF. As DNA, the CDR3 is TGCGCCAGCAGACAAGAAAAGATTATAGCCAAAAACATTCAGTACTTC.

J is TRBJ1-2 and V is TRBV6-5, with 7 bases aligning to TRBD1. Germline CDR1 MNHEY, CDR2 SVGAGI. CDR3 length: 15 residues. Unmatched junction bases numbered 10, after V lost 5 bases and J lost 4 bases. In nucleotides, the CDR3 is TGTGCCAGCAGTCCGAGACAGGGAGGAGGCTATGGCTACACCTTC. This sequence encodes CASSPRQGGGYGYTF.

This chain links TRBV30 with TRBJ2-5; 9 bases match TRBD2. Germline trimming cut 3 bases from V and 5 bases from J; bases unmatched to any gene: 4. This CDR3 is 13 amino acids long. The germline V gene has CDR1 GTSNPN and CDR2 SVGIG (reference sequence). This chain's CDR3 is CAWRLAGGETQYF. The CDR3 coding sequence is TGTGCCTGGAGACTAGCGGGTGGGGAGACCCAGTACTTC.

This clonotype was recorded at least ten times. The chain links TRBV29-1 to TRBJ2-7, with D hard to call. The CDR3 sequence is 12 residues long. Germline CDR1 reads SQVTM; CDR2 reads ANQGSEA. The V and J ends lost 5 bases and 0 bases respectively, with 8 bases between them. The CDR3 DNA reads as TGCAGCGTTATTTCAGTCTCCTACGAGCAGTACTTC. This codes for CSVISVSYEQYF.

This chain joins TRBV20-1 and TRBJ1-2; 7 nucleotides agree with TRBD1. The CDR3 consists of 16 residues. Germline lookup yields CDR1 DFQATT and CDR2 SNEGSKA (reference sequence). After removal of 0 bases from V and 2 bases from J, the junction contained 9 bases not matched to a gene. CDR3 coding DNA: TGCAGTGCTAGAGATAGGAGAGGGGGCGCAAACTATGGCTACACCTTC. Encoded protein: CSARDRRGGANYGYTF.

The chain employs TRBV5-4 and TRBJ1-2; 11 bases line up with TRBD1. In germline, CDR1 is SGHNT, CDR2 YYREEE (reference sequence). The CDR3 extends over 16 amino acids. V shed 0 bases, J shed 7 bases, and the junction held 8 bases outside the gene matches. The CDR3, as DNA: TGTGCCAGCAGCTTGGATTGGGACAGGGGGAGTCGTGGCTACACCTTC. Protein: CASSLDWDRGSRGYTF.

This clonotype has at least ten counts. The chain uses TRBV6-1 and TRBJ1-5; D not certain. CDR1 is MNHNS and CDR2 is SASEGT in the germline V gene. This CDR3 region has 13 residues. V lost 6 bases and J 3 bases, leaving 9 bases between the germline ends. Here the CDR3 reads CASSTGINQPQHF. As DNA, the CDR3 is TGTGCCAGCAGCACCGGGATCAATCAGCCCCAGCATTTT.

This clonotype appeared a few times. This chain uses TRBV18 with TRBJ2-5; D unclear. CDR3 length equals 12 residues. The ends were cut back, 2 bases at V and 3 bases at J, with 4 bases in the middle. Germline V gene lookup returns CDR1 KGHSH and CDR2 LQKENI. The CDR3 reads CASSPAEETQYF. The DNA for the CDR3 is TGTGCCAGCTCACCAGCGGAAGAGACCCAGTACTTC.

A few counts support this clonotype. The chain joins TRBV10-3 to TRBJ2-1; 9 nucleotides align to TRBD2. Trimming cost V 7 bases and J 10 bases; bases outside gene matches: 8. This CDR3 is built from 13 residues. The germline CDR1 and CDR2 sequences are ENHRY and SYGVKD. This CDR3 reads CAIKRREGGEQFF. The DNA for the CDR3 is TGTGCCATCAAAAGGCGGGAGGGGGGAGAGCAGTTCTTC.

The chain recombines TRBV2 with TRBJ2-5; D is unclear. Between the trimmed V and J ends, which lost 0 bases and 7 bases, there was a span of 15 bases. From germline, CDR1 is SNHLY and CDR2 FYNNEI. This CDR3 spans 15 amino acids. The CDR3 DNA reads TGTGCCAGCAGTGAAGCGGGCAGTACACTGGGGACCCAGTACTTC. Amino acid sequence: CASSEAGSTLGTQYF.

With regard to this clonotype: Since a much larger clone is just one base distant, this may be a read error. The chain combines TRBV12-3 or TRBV12-4 with TRBJ1-4; no definite D call. CDR3 size: 14 residues. The CDR3 DNA reads as TGTGCCAGCAGTTTATTTGCAACTAATAAAAAACTGTTTTTT. It specifies CASSLFATNKKLFF.

The CDR3 coding sequence is TGTGCCAGCAGCTCTTACAGGGGGGGAGCTTTCTTT. Its translation: CASSSYRGGAFF. The gene calls are TRBV7-2 and TRBJ1-1, with TRBD1 identical over 8 bases. The CDR3 consists of 12 residues. The germline CDR1 and CDR2 sequences are SGHTA and FQGNSA. Unmatched junction bases numbered 5, after V lost 4 bases and J lost 10 bases.

This clonotype was found a few times. The V and J genes are TRBV9 and TRBJ2-5; a possible D gene is TRBD1 (5 bases). CDR3 length: 13 residues. V was cut by 4 bases and J by 5 bases, with 12 bases left in between. CDR1 and CDR2 (germline): SGDLS, YYNGEE. This chain's CDR3 is CASSPQGFETQYF. The CDR3, as DNA: TGTGCCAGCAGCCCCCAGGGTTTCGAGACCCAGTACTTC.

This clonotype was counted at least ten times. The chain carries TRBV5-1 and TRBJ2-2; the D gene is possibly TRBD1 (5 bases). CDR3 length equals 13 residues. CDR1 and CDR2 (germline): SGHRS, YFSETQ. Between the trimmed V and J ends, which lost 2 bases and 14 bases, there was a span of 16 bases. As DNA, the CDR3 is TGCGCCAGCAGCTTAGGGGAACTCGGAGACCTGTTTTTT. Translated, it gives CASSLGELGDLFF.

This clonotype was found many times. The chain uses TRBV6-5 and TRBJ2-5, with TRBD2 matching 14 bases. Trimming removed 7 bases from V and 4 bases from J; junction bases left unmatched: 5. The CDR3 sequence is 15 residues long. CDR1 is MNHEY and CDR2 is SVGAGI in the germline V gene. CDR3 loop: CASNRGLAGVETQYF. Here the CDR3 DNA reads TGTGCCAGCAATCGGGGACTAGCGGGAGTAGAGACCCAGTACTTC.

The gene calls are TRBV30 and TRBJ2-2; D is uncertain. The CDR3 runs to 13 residues. V was trimmed by 0 bases and J by 7 bases, leaving 9 bases between them. Germline-derived CDR1 and CDR2 are GTSNPN and SVGIG (reference sequence). The CDR3 reads CAWSVRVDGELFF. In nucleotides, the CDR3 is TGTGCCTGGAGTGTAAGGGTAGACGGGGAGCTGTTTTTT.